This T cell receptor beta chain was found in a study of T-cell reconstitution after alpha-beta-depleted transplantation in children. Many counts were recorded for this clonotype. Antigen unknown. Study observations and caveats: For some patients, TCRbeta diversity was high at day 60 because of recipient T cells and thymic progenitors that survived.

Trimming pared 0 bases from V and 0 bases from J, leaving 12 bases between. The CDR3 runs to 16 residues. Germline CDR1 LGHNA, CDR2 YSLEER. During its preparation, the TCRbeta library received unique molecular identifiers. TCRdb processed the PCR reads anew with MiXCR; each CDR3 protein has one entry. The table lists some 550,000 distinct CDR3 sequences, more than 20% of them singletons, with 13% to 15% in the top ten. This clonotype was obtained from a boy under three years old who had a stem cell transplant for acute myeloid leukemia, so the T cells may come from the graft donor. The rearrangement links TRBV4-3 to TRBJ2-7, with D perhaps TRBD1 (5 bases). This sample comprised PBMCs, mostly from graft donor cells, obtained 360 days after TCRalphabeta/CD19-depleted stem cell transplant. Written as DNA, the CDR3 is TGCGCCAGCAGCCAAGATAATAGGGGTTACTCCTACGAGCAGTACTTC. It translates to CASSQDNRGYSYEQYF.